These T cell receptor beta chains were read from a single sample in a study of T cells in Graves' hyperthyroidism and ophthalmopathy. TCRdb reanalysed the multiplex PCR reads using MiXCR and keeps one entry per CDR3 protein. The data contain 360,000 or so distinct CDR3 sequences, about 15% of them singletons. Material: blood. These receptor sequences come from a woman aged 60-70 years with Graves' ophthalmopathy. Each CDR3 is given with its conserved first and last residue. Each record gives: clone size, V gene, J gene, D gene, CDR3 protein, CDR3 DNA. The D gene is left open where the match is weak. Not every row has a clone size; where given, it reads once, few, many or a size class.

many	TRBV28	TRBJ2-3	.	CASTTSSDTQYF	TGTGCCAGCACCACTAGTTCAGATACGCAGTATTTT
many	TRBV30	TRBJ2-7	.	CAWSARQDPYEQYF	TGTGCCTGGAGTGCCAGACAGGACCCCTACGAGCAGTACTTC
.	TRBV20-1	TRBJ2-7	TRBD1	CSARQGAVYEQYF	TGCAGTGCTAGACAGGGGGCGGTCTACGAGCAGTACTTC
.	TRBV19	TRBJ2-3	.	CASSMGQGLAGTDTQYF	TGTGCCAGTAGTATGGGACAGGGACTAGCTGGCACAGATACGCAGTATTTT
.	TRBV20-1	TRBJ2-1	.	CSASPGRKSNEQFF	TGCAGTGCTAGTCCGGGACGTAAAAGTAATGAGCAGTTCTTC
many	TRBV28	TRBJ1-1	.	CASSDRDIIRGAFF	TGTGCCAGCAGTGACCGGGACATAATAAGGGGAGCTTTCTTT
many	TRBV11-2	TRBJ2-7	.	CASSFGSPRDEQYF	TGTGCCAGCAGCTTCGGGAGCCCCCGGGACGAGCAGTACTTC
many	TRBV30	TRBJ1-2	.	CAWNPLGVNYGYTF	TGTGCCTGGAACCCCCTCGGCGTTAACTATGGCTACACCTTC
many	TRBV6-1	TRBJ2-1	TRBD2	CASRTRTSSYNEQFF	TGTGCCAGCAGGACCAGGACTAGCTCCTACAATGAGCAGTTCTTC
many	TRBV3-1	TRBJ2-5	TRBD1	CASSQDSGQGAKYF	TGTGCCAGCAGCCAAGATTCTGGACAGGGGGCGAAGTACTTC
many	TRBV28	TRBJ2-7	TRBD1	CASSPPGQGGDEQYF	TGTGCCAGCAGTCCCCCGGGACAGGGAGGGGACGAGCAGTACTTC
few	TRBV29-1	TRBJ2-3	.	CSVQRAAGADTQYF	TGCAGCGTCCAAAGGGCCGCAGGGGCAGATACGCAGTATTTT
many	TRBV20-1	TRBJ1-2	.	CSARGSGEANYGYTF	TGCAGTGCTAGAGGGTCGGGGGAAGCCAACTATGGCTACACCTTC
many	TRBV20-1	TRBJ1-5	.	CSAPGRSNQPQHF	TGCAGTGCCCCAGGTCGAAGCAATCAGCCCCAGCATTTT
.	TRBV24-1	TRBJ2-3	.	CATSDLRQGGGDTQYF	TGTGCCACCAGTGATTTGAGGCAGGGCGGCGGAGATACGCAGTATTTT
many	TRBV3-1	TRBJ2-7	TRBD2	CASSPRIAGVGEQYF	TGTGCCAGCAGCCCGCGAATAGCGGGAGTTGGCGAGCAGTACTTC
few	TRBV20-1	TRBJ2-7	TRBD2	CSARESARLAGGREQYF	TGCAGTGCTAGAGAAAGCGCTCGACTAGCGGGAGGGAGAGAGCAGTACTTC
many	TRBV27	TRBJ1-1	.	CASSSRQGSRNTEAFF	TGTGCCAGCAGTTCGAGGCAGGGGAGCAGGAACACTGAAGCTTTCTTT
few	TRBV5-1	TRBJ2-5	.	CASSANTGTLETQYF	TGCGCCAGCAGCGCAAACACCGGGACTCTGGAGACCCAGTACTTC
few	TRBV27	TRBJ1-4	.	CASSLGTGGEGEKLFF	TGTGCCAGCAGTTTAGGGACGGGGGGCGAGGGCGAAAAACTGTTTTTT